This is a list of T cell receptor beta chains from one sample in a study of T cell responses to AZD1222 COVID-19 vaccine. Sequencing was performed with immunoSEQ multiplex PCR; in TCRdb, only in-frame clones are kept and a portion is missing. The data show approximately 150,000 clones, roughly 94% seen once. Sequences were derived from peripheral blood, sampled on day 0 of AZD1222 vaccination. The source is an adult in good health. Each CDR3 is given with its conserved first and last residue. Fields, in order: J gene, D gene, V gene, CDR3 DNA, CDR3 protein. The D gene is left open where the match is weak.

>TRBJ1-6|TRBD1|TRBV6-5
TGTGCCAGCAGTTACTCCGGGACAGGCGGTAATTCACCCCTCCACTTT
CASSYSGTGGNSPLHF
>TRBJ2-5|TRBD2|TRBV4-1
TGCGCCAGCAGCCAAGAGTTGGGACTAGCGGGTTCGATGGAGACCCAGTACTTC
CASSQELGLAGSMETQYF
>TRBJ1-1|TRBD1|TRBV30
TGTGCCTGGAGTGAGGGGGCGAACACTGAAGCTTTCTTT
CAWSEGANTEAFF
>TRBJ1-5|NA|TRBV7-8
TGTGCCAGCAGCTTTTGGGGAAGGGGGGCGAGGGTAAGCAATCAGCCCCAGCATTTT
CASSFWGRGARVSNQPQHF
>TRBJ2-5|NA|TRBV4-1
TGCGCCAGCAGCCCGACTAGTACTCCAGAGACCCAGTACTTC
CASSPTSTPETQYF
>TRBJ1-6|NA|TRBV6-5
TGTGCCAGCAGTTTACAGCACTTTAATTCACCCCTCCACTTT
CASSLQHFNSPLHF
>TRBJ1-2|TRBD1|TRBV12-3/TRBV12-4
TGTGCCAGCAGTTTAAGCAGGGGGGATGGCTACACCTTC
CASSLSRGDGYTF
>TRBJ1-4|NA|TRBV11-2
TGTGCCAGCAGCCACCGCCGGGGAAAACTGTTTTTT
CASSHRRGKLFF
>TRBJ1-1|NA|TRBV19
TGTGCCAGTAATTCCCACCTTGGGAGCACTGAAGCTTTCTTT
CASNSHLGSTEAFF
>TRBJ1-1|TRBD1|TRBV7-8
TGTGCCAGCAGCGACCGGGACAGGGCCCCTGAAGCTTTCTTT
CASSDRDRAPEAFF
>TRBJ1-4|NA|TRBV7-9
TGTGCCAGCAGCTCGGAGCAGGGGATTAATGAAAAACTGTTTTTT
CASSSEQGINEKLFF
>TRBJ2-1|TRBD2|TRBV19
TGTGCCAGCAACGTAGCGGGAGGAAGCGATGAGCAGTTCTTC
CASNVAGGSDEQFF
>TRBJ2-3|NA|TRBV28
TGTGCCAGCAGTTTCCAGGCCGGGGGTCGCACAGATACGCAGTATTTT
CASSFQAGGRTDTQYF
>TRBJ1-4|TRBD1|TRBV18
TGTGCCAGCTCACCCGGGACAGGGGGCACCTTTAATGAAAAACTGTTTTTT
CASSPGTGGTFNEKLFF
>TRBJ2-1|TRBD2|TRBV6-4
TGTGCCAGCAGTGAGGAGGCGGGAGGGCTTAATGAGCAGTTCTTC
CASSEEAGGLNEQFF
>TRBJ1-2|NA|TRBV2
TGTGCCAGCAGTGAAAATTCCGGCTATGGCTACACCTTC
CASSENSGYGYTF
>TRBJ2-1|NA|TRBV3-1/TRBV3-2
TGTGCCAGCAGCCCACCCCGGGGAAACTCCTACAATGAGCAGTTCTTC
CASSPPRGNSYNEQFF
>TRBJ1-1|TRBD1|TRBV19
TGTGCCAGTAGTATTGTTATGGGACCCCGGGACAGGGTATGGAACACTGAAGCTTTCTTT
CASSIVMGPRDRVWNTEAFF
>TRBJ1-5|NA|TRBV19
TGTGCCAGTAGCCCGAGAGGGGAAGGCAATCAGCCCCAGCATTTT
CASSPRGEGNQPQHF
>TRBJ2-1|NA|TRBV4-3
TGCGCCAGCAGCCAAGATCCCGGGTTGAATGAGCAGTTCTTC
CASSQDPGLNEQFF
>TRBJ2-1|NA|TRBV7-9
TGTGCCAGCAGCTTAGGTAAAAGGCACAATGAGCAGTTCTTC
CASSLGKRHNEQFF
>TRBJ2-2|NA|TRBV5-1
TGCGCCAGCAGCAACTTGCATCAGGGGACCGGGGAGCTGTTTTTT
CASSNLHQGTGELFF
>TRBJ1-3|NA|TRBV19
TGTGCCAGTAGTATGTTTGTGAGGACAAGAACAGGAAACACCATATATTTT
CASSMFVRTRTGNTIYF